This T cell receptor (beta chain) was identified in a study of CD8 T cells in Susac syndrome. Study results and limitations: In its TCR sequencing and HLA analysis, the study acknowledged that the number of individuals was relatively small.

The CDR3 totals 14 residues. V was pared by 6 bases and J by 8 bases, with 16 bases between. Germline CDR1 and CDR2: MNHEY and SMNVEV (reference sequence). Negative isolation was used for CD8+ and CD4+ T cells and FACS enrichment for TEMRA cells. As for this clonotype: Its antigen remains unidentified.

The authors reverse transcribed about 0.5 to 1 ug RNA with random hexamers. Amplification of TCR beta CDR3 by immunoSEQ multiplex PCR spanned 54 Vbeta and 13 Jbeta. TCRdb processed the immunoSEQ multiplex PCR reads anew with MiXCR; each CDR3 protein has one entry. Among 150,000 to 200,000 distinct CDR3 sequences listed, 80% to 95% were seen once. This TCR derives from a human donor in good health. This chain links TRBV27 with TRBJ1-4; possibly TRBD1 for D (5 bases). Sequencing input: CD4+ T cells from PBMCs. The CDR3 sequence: CASSYRGVGEKLFF. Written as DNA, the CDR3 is TGTGCCAGCAGCTATCGAGGGGTTGGGGAAAAACTGTTTTTT. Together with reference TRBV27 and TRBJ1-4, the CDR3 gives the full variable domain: EAQVTQNPRYLITVTGKKLTVTCSQNMNHEYMSWYRQDPGLGLRQIYYSMNVEVTDKGDVPEGYKVSRKEKRNFPLILESPSPNQTSLYFCASSYRGVGEKLFFGSGTQLSVL.